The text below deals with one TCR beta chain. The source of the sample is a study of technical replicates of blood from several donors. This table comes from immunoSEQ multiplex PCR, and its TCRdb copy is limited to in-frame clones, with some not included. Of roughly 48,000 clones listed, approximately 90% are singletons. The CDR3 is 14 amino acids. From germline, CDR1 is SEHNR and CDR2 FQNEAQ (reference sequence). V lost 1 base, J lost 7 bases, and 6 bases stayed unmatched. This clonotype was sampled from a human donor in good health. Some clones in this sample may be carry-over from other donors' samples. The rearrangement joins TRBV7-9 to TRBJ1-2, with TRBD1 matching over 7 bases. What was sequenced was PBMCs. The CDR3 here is CASSLVGGSGGYTF. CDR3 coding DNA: TGTGCCAGCAGCTTAGTAGGGGGCTCTGGTGGCTACACCTTC.